This is a list of T cell receptor beta chains from one sample in a study of CD8 T cells in ankylosing spondylitis. TCRdb reanalysed the 5' RACE reads using MiXCR and keeps one entry per CDR3 protein. This repertoire shows a few hundred thousand distinct CDR3 sequences, more than 20% found once; its top ten account for under 4%. Input material: blood, either unsorted or a sorted T cell fraction (not recorded which). These receptors were obtained from a female donor with ankylosing spondylitis or in good health (not recorded which). CDR3s include the opening cysteine and the closing phenylalanine or tryptophan. D genes are given only for firm matches. Size is stated for part of the rows, as once, few or many counts, or as a class when the clone is expanded.

few	TRBD2	TRBV7-6	TRBJ2-5	TGTGCCAGCAGCTTAGGTAGCGGGAGTACCCAAGAGACCCAGTACTTC	CASSLGSGSTQETQYF
many	-	TRBV10-3	TRBJ2-1	TGTGCCACTGATGGAACCGACAGTACTTGGAGATTGGCCAACAATGAGCAGTTCTTC	CATDGTDSTWRLANNEQFF
many	-	TRBV5-1	TRBJ2-5	TGCGCCAGCAGCTTGGGTCCTTCGGAGGTGGAGACCCAGTACTTC	CASSLGPSEVETQYF
many	-	TRBV6-2/TRBV6-3	TRBJ2-2	TGTGCCAGCAGTTACTTTTGGGCCGGGGAGCTGTTTTTT	CASSYFWAGELFF
few	-	TRBV20-1	TRBJ1-5	TGCAGTGCTAGGGGCCCCAGTAATCAGCCCCAGCATTTT	CSARGPSNQPQHF
many	-	TRBV12-3/TRBV12-4	TRBJ2-3	TGTGCCAGCAAACAAACGGAGGGGGTCCCAGATACGCAGTATTTT	CASKQTEGVPDTQYF
-	TRBD2	TRBV9	TRBJ2-1	TGTGCCAGCAGCGTAGGGTTAGCGGGAGTTCATGAGCAGTTCTTC	CASSVGLAGVHEQFF
few	TRBD2	TRBV7-2	TRBJ2-3	TGTGCCAGCAGCGGACTAGCGGGGCCCACAGATACGCAGTATTTT	CASSGLAGPTDTQYF
few	-	TRBV3-1	TRBJ2-7	TGTGCCAGCAGCTACGACCCAATGTACGAGCAGTACTTC	CASSYDPMYEQYF
-	TRBD2	TRBV6-1	TRBJ2-1	TGTGCCAGCAGCTCGTATAGCGGGAGGGCCTACAATGAGCAGTTCTTC	CASSSYSGRAYNEQFF
-	-	TRBV30	TRBJ2-1	TGTGCCTGGACCCCAAGCTACAATGAGCAGTTCTTC	CAWTPSYNEQFF